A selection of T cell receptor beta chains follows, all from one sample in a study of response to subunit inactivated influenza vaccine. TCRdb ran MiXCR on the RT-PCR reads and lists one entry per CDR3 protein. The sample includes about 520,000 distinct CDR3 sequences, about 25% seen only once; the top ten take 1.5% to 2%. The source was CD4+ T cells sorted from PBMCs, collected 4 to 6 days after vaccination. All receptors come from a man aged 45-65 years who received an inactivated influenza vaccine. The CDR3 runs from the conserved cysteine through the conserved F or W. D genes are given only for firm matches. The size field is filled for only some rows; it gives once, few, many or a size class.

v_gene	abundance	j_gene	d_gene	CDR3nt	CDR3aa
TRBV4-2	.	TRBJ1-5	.	TGTGCCAGCAGCCACGAGCCCTATAGCAATCAGCCCCAGCATTTT	CASSHEPYSNQPQHF
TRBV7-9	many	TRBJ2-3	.	TGTGCCAGCAGTACCGAGGCGGATACGCAGTATTTT	CASSTEADTQYF
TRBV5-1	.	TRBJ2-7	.	TGCGCCAGCAGCTTGGCCCCCCTGGACTCCTACGAGCAGTACTTC	CASSLAPLDSYEQYF
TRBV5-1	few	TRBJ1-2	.	TGCGCCAGCAGTGGGACCGCAGCTAACTATGGCTACACCTTC	CASSGTAANYGYTF
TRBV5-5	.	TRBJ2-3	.	TGTGCCAGCAGCTTGGCCTTGGACAGCACAGATACGCAGTATTTT	CASSLALDSTDTQYF
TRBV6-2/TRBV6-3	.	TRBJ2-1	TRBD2	TGTGCCAGCAGTTTTGGACTAGTCAATGAGCAGTTCTTC	CASSFGLVNEQFF
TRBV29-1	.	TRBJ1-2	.	TGCAGCGTTGTGGGCAGGGCCTTTTATGGCTACACCTTC	CSVVGRAFYGYTF
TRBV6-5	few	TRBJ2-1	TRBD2	TGTGCCAGCAGTTACTCGAGGCTAGCGGGGGAACTTGAGCAGTTCTTC	CASSYSRLAGELEQFF
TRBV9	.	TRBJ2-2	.	TGTGCCAGCAGCACAAGAGGAGTGAACACCGGGGAGCTGTTTTTT	CASSTRGVNTGELFF
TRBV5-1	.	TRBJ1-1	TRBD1	TGCGCCAGCAGCCCTCGGACAGGGTTGAACACTGAAGCTTTCTTT	CASSPRTGLNTEAFF
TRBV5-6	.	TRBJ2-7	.	TGTGCCAGCAGCTCCCGACAAAGAGACGATAGGTTC	CASSSRQRDDRF
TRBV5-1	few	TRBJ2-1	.	TGCGCCAGCAGCTTGTCGGGAAGGGGGTACGAGCAGTTCTTC	CASSLSGRGYEQFF
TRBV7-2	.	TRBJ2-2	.	TGTGCCAGCAGCGCCCGGGACTCTTACACCGGGGAGCTGTTTTTT	CASSARDSYTGELFF
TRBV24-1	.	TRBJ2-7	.	TGTGCCACCAGTGATTTCGGGTACGAGCAGTACTTC	CATSDFGYEQYF
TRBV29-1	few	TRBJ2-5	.	TGCAGCGTTCCTGGGATCTCAGTCAGGACAGCAAGGGAGACCCAGTACTTC	CSVPGISVRTARETQYF
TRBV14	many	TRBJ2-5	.	TGTGCCAGCAGCCAAGATCCCGGGAGTCGAAAGACCCAGTACTTC	CASSQDPGSRKTQYF
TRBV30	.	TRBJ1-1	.	TGTGCCTGTCACAGGAGGGGCCAGGCTTTCTTT	CACHRRGQAFF
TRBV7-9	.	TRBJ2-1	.	TGTGCCAGCAGCCACCGGGACCCCGCCTACAATGAGCAGTTCTTC	CASSHRDPAYNEQFF
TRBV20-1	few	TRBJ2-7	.	TGCAGTGCTATAGACTACTACGAGCAGTACTTC	CSAIDYYEQYF
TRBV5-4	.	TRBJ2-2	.	TGTGCCAGCAGCTTGGATCTCGCGGTCGCCGGGGAGCTGTTTTTT	CASSLDLAVAGELFF
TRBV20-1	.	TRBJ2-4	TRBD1	TGCAGTGCCAGACAGGGGTTGGACATTCAGTACTTC	CSARQGLDIQYF
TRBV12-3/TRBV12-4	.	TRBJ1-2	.	TGTGCCAGCAGTTTAGGCCAGAACCGCGGCTACACCTTC	CASSLGQNRGYTF
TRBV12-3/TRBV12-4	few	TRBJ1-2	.	TGTGCCAGCAGTTTGGGGGACATCTTCGGCTATGGCTACACCTTC	CASSLGDIFGYGYTF
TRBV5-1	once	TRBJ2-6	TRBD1	TGCGCCAGCAGCCCGAGGGGACAGCAAATCTCTGGGGCCAACGTCCTGACTTTC	CASSPRGQQISGANVLTF
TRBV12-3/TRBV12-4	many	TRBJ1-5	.	TGTGCCAGCAGTTTACGAGGGTACGGCAATCAGCCCCAGCATTTT	CASSLRGYGNQPQHF
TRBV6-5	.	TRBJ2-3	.	TGTGCCAGCAGTTACAGGCTCACCAAGAGCACAGATACGCAGTATTTT	CASSYRLTKSTDTQYF
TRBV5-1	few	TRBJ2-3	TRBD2	TGCGCCAGCAGCTTAAGACTAGCCACAGATACGCAGTATTTT	CASSLRLATDTQYF